The present T cell receptor beta chain was sequenced within a study of blood T cells in healthy people across ages. A second PCR, run for roughly 7 to 11 cycles, used a sample-barcoded 5' primer plus a J-beta primer mix. TCRdb itself ran the 5' RACE reads through MiXCR, one entry per CDR3 protein. The table includes 1,300,000 or so distinct CDR3 sequences, around 59% detected once. In germline, CDR1 is MGHRA, CDR2 YSYEKL. V lost 3 bases and J lost 5; bases outside the gene matches: 4. This CDR3 contains 14 residues. This clonotype was counted a few times. Sequencing was done on a sample of blood. The sequence was obtained from a man between 18 and 29 years old in good health. V and J are TRBV4-1 and TRBJ2-4; TRBD2 agrees at 7 bases. The CDR3 here is CASSQGGFQNIQYF. The CDR3 DNA follows: TGCGCCAGCAGCCAGGGGGGGTTCCAAAACATTCAGTACTTC.